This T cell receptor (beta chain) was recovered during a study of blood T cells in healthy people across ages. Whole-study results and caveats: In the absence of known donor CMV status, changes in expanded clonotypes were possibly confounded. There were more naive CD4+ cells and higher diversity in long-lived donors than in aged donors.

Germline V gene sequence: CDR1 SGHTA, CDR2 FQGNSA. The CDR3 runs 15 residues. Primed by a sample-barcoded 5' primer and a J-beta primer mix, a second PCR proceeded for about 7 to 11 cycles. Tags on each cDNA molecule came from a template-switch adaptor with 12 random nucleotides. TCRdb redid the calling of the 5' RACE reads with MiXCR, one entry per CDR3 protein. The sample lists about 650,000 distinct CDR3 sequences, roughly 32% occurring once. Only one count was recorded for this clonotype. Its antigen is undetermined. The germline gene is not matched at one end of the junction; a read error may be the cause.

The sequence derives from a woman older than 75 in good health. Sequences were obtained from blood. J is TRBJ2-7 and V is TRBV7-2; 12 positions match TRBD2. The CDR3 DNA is TGTTCCAGCAGCTCCTGGACTAGCGGGGCCCACGAGCAGTACTTC. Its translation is CSSSSWTSGAHEQYF.